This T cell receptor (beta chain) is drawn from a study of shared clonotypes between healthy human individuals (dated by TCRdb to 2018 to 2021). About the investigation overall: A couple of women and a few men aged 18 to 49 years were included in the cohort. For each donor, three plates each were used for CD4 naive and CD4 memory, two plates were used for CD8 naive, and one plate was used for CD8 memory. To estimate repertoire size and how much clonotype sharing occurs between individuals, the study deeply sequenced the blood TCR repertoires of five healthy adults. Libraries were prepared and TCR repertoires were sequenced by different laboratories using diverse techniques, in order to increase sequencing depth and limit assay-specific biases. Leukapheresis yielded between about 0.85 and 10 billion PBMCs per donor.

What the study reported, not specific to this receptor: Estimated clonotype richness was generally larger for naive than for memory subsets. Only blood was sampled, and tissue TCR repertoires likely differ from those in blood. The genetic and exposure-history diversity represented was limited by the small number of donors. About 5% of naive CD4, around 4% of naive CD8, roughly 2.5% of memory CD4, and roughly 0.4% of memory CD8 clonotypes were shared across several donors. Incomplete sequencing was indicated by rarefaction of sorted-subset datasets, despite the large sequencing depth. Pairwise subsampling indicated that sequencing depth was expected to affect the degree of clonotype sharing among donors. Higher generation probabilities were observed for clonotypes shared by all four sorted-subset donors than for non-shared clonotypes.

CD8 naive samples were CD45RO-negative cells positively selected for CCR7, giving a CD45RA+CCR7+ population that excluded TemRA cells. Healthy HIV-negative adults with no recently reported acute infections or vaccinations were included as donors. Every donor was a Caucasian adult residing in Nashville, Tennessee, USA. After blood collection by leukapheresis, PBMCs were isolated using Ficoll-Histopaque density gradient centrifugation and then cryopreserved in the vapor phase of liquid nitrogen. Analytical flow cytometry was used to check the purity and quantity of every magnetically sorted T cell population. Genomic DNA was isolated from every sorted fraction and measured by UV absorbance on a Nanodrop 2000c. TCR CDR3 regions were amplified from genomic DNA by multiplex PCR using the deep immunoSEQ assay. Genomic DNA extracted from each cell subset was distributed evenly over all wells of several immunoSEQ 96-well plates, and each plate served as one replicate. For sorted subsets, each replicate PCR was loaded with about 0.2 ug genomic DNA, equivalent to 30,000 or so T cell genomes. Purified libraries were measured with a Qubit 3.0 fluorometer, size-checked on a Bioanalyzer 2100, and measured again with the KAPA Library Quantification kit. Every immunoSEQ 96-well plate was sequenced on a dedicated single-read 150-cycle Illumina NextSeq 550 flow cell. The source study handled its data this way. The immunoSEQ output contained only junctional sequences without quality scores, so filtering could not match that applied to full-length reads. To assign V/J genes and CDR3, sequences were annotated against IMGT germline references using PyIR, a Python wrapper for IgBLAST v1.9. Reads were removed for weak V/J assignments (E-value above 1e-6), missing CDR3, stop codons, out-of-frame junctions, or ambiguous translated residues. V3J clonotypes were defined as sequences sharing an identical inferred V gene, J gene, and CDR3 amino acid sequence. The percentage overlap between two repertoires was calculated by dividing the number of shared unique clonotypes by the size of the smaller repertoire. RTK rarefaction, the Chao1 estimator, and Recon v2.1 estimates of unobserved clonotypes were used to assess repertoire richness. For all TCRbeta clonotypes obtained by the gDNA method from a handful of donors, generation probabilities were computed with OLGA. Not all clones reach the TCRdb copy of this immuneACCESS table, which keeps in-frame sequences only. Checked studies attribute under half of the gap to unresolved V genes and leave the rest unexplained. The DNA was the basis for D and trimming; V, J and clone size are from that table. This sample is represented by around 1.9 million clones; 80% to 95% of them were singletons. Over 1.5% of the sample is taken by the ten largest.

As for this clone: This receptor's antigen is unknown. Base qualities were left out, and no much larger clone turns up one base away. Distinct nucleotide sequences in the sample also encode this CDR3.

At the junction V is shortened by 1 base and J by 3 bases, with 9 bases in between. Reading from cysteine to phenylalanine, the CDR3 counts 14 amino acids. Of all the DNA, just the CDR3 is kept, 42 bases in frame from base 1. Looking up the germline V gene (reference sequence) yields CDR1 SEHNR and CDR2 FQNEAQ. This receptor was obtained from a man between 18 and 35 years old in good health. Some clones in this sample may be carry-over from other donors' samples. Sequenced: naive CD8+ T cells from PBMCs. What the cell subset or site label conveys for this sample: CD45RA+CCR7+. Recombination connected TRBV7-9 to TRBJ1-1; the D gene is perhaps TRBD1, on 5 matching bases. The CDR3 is CASSLVAGDTEAFF. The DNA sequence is TGTGCCAGCAGCTTAGTGGCGGGGGACACTGAAGCTTTCTTT.